Below are 27 T cell receptor beta chains sequenced from a single sample in a study of beta chain features in type 1 diabetes. What was sequenced were expressed TCRB transcripts, since all of the isolated RNA had been reverse transcribed. Only in-frame clones appear in the TCRdb table, and some are missing; sequencing was by immunoSEQ multiplex PCR. The table lists around 340,000 clones, 6.5% to 10% of them singletons. The sample consisted of central memory CD4+ T cells from blood. The receptor set was obtained from a young woman in good health.

This chain uses TRBV4-3 with TRBJ2-3, with D unclear. Germline values: CDR1 LGHNA, CDR2 YSLEER. This CDR3 contains 14 residues. The ends were cut back, 6 bases at V and 1 base at J, with 11 bases in the middle. The CDR3 spells CASSRVGGTDTQYF. The CDR3 nucleotides are TGCGCCAGCAGTCGGGTTGGTGGCACAGATACGCAGTATTTT.

This clone appeared many times. The chain joins TRBV7-2 to TRBJ2-7; perhaps TRBD2 as D (5 bases). Trimming cost V 5 bases and J 3 bases, with 11 bases left between them. Germline lookup yields CDR1 SGHTA and CDR2 FQGNSA. This CDR3 has 13 amino acids. This CDR3 is CASSTRLLYEQYF. The DNA for the CDR3 is TGTGCCAGCAGCACGAGACTACTCTACGAGCAGTACTTC.

In its sample, this clone was seen a few times. The CDR3 nucleotides are TGTGCCAGCAGACTCGGACAGGGAGGTGGCTACACCTTC. Residues: CASRLGQGGGYTF. The V gene is TRBV6-5, the J gene TRBJ1-2, with TRBD1 matching over 8 bases. From germline, CDR1 is MNHEY and CDR2 SVGAGI. The CDR3 spans 13 residues. The V segment lost 6 bases and the J segment 7 bases; nucleotides outside the gene matches: 7.

This chain connects TRBV5-4 to TRBJ2-5, with D perhaps TRBD2 (6 bases). The V gene lost 4 bases and the J gene lost 5 bases, with 21 bases spanning the gap. CDR1 and CDR2 (germline): SGHNT, YYREEE (reference sequence). This CDR3 is built from 16 residues. As DNA, the CDR3 is TGTGCCAGCAGCGGCGGCGGGGCTTTCGGGGTGGAGACCCAGTACTTC. This sequence encodes CASSGGGAFGVETQYF.

This CDR3 is CASSEDPSNRNTEAFF. CDR3 coding DNA: TGTGCCAGCAGTGAAGACCCTTCAAACCGTAACACTGAAGCTTTCTTT. J is TRBJ1-1 and V is TRBV6-1, with D unresolved. With 1 base removed from V and 2 bases from J, the gap between germline ends came to 14 bases. This CDR3 has 16 amino acids. The germline V gene encodes CDR1 MNHNS and CDR2 SASEGT.

This clone occurred a few times. This sequence joins TRBV7-8 and TRBJ1-2; 8 bases match TRBD1. After removal of 5 bases from V and 4 bases from J, the junction contained 9 bases not matched to a gene. The CDR3 is 15 amino acids. Looked up from germline, CDR1 is SGHVS and CDR2 is FQNEAQ. CDR3 sequence reads: CASSPGQGLFYGYTF. The CDR3 DNA sequence: TGTGCCAGCAGCCCAGGACAGGGCTTATTCTATGGCTACACCTTC.

This clone occurred a few times. V and J are TRBV2 and TRBJ2-7; no clear D gene. Germline CDR1 SNHLY, CDR2 FYNNEI. This CDR3 is built from 10 residues. Trimming removed 1 base from V and 9 bases from J, with 4 bases in between. CDR3 DNA sequence: TGTGCCAGCAGTGAAGGGGTGCAGTACTTC. This gives the protein CASSEGVQYF. The full variable domain, completed using reference TRBV2 and TRBJ2-7, is EPEVTQTPSHQVTQMGQEVILRCVPISNHLYFYWYRQILGQKVEFLVSFYNNEISEKSEIFDDQFSVERPDGSNFTLKIRSTKLEDSAMYFCASSEGVQYFGPGTRLTVT.

This clone was seen a handful of times. The V and J genes are TRBV7-8 and TRBJ1-3; D remains unclear. V was trimmed by 2 bases and J by 0 bases, leaving 11 bases between them. The CDR3 is 16 residues long. The germline V gene has CDR1 SGHVS and CDR2 FQNEAQ. Here the CDR3 reads CASSLLMLSSGNTIYF. The CDR3 nucleotides read TGTGCCAGCAGCTTATTAATGTTATCCTCTGGAAACACCATATATTTT.

This clone was found many times. This chain links TRBV7-2 with TRBJ2-5; D remains ambiguous. Germline V gene data show CDR1 as SGHTA and CDR2 as FQGNSA. Trimming pared 5 bases from V and 3 bases from J, leaving 7 bases between. This CDR3 has 12 residues. The CDR3 sequence: CASSHTKETQYF. CDR3 bases: TGTGCCAGCAGCCATACAAAAGAGACCCAGTACTTC.

The rearrangement links TRBV7-2 to TRBJ2-3, with 7 bases matching TRBD2. The germline CDR1 and CDR2 sequences are SGHTA and FQGNSA. The V and J ends lost 5 bases and 0 bases, in that order; junction bases with no gene match: 17. The CDR3 runs 19 residues. CDR3 protein: CASSPRPLAETRSTDTQYF. CDR3 nucleotides: TGTGCCAGCAGCCCAAGGCCCCTAGCGGAAACCAGGAGCACAGATACGCAGTATTTT.

On this clone itself: Other DNA sequences from this sample encode an identical CDR3 as well. This rearrangement joins TRBV28 to TRBJ2-3, with D unresolved. Germline V CDR1 and CDR2: MDHEN, SYDVKM. This CDR3 comprises 14 residues. Trimming left V 4 bases short and J 1 base short, with 9 bases between. This chain's CDR3 is CASSSGQGTDTQYF. The CDR3 DNA follows: TGTGCCAGCAGTTCAGGCCAGGGCACAGATACGCAGTATTTT.

This clone showed up many times. The chain employs TRBV28 and TRBJ1-1; 7 positions agree with TRBD1. The CDR3 is made up of 14 amino acids. The germline gives CDR1 MDHEN, CDR2 SYDVKM. The V and J ends lost 5 bases and 6 bases, in that order; junction bases with no gene match: 9. The CDR3 sequence is CASSPGQGGPEAFF. DNA of the CDR3: TGTGCCAGCAGTCCCGGTCAGGGGGGCCCTGAAGCTTTCTTT.

This clone was recorded only once. This chain links TRBV30 with TRBJ2-2, with 10 bases aligning to TRBD2. The junction had 3 bases not matched to a gene; V was cut back by 4 bases and J by 1 base. Germline V gene data show CDR1 as GTSNPN and CDR2 as SVGIG (reference sequence). The CDR3 runs 15 residues. CDR3 DNA: TGTGCCTGGATTTGGACTAGCGGGAACACCGGGGAGCTGTTTTTT. Its translation is CAWIWTSGNTGELFF.

J is TRBJ2-1 and V is TRBV11-3, with D perhaps assigned TRBD1 or TRBD2 (6 bases each). The CDR3 runs 14 residues. The V gene lost 5 bases and the J gene lost 1 base, with 9 bases spanning the gap. The germline CDR1 and CDR2 sequences are SGHNT and YENEEA. This CDR3 is CASSGGRSYNEQFF. The CDR3 bases are TGTGCCAGCAGCGGGGGGCGGTCCTACAATGAGCAGTTCTTC.

This clone was seen a few times. This chain links TRBV11-2 with TRBJ2-6; unclear D gene. The ends were cut back, 1 base at V and 5 bases at J, with 3 bases in the middle. This CDR3 has 13 amino acids. Germline values: CDR1 SGHAT, CDR2 FQNNGV. The CDR3 DNA sequence: TGTGCCAGCAGCTTAGTTAGGGCCAACGTCCTGACTTTC. It yields the protein CASSLVRANVLTF.

This clone turned up a few times. J is TRBJ2-5 and V is TRBV28; no clear D gene. Between the trimmed V and J ends, which lost 7 bases and 4 bases, there was a span of 7 bases. CDR1 MDHEN and CDR2 SYDVKM come from the germline V gene. The CDR3 totals 11 residues. CDR3 residues: CASTARETQYF. CDR3 coding DNA: TGTGCCAGCACAGCTCGAGAGACCCAGTACTTC.

The table lists this clone with a few counts. The genes are TRBV7-9 and TRBJ2-5; 7 bases map to TRBD2. This CDR3 region has 16 residues. V was pared by 1 base and J by 5 bases, with 10 bases of the junction left unmatched. Germline-derived CDR1 and CDR2 are SEHNR and FQNEAQ (reference sequence). The CDR3 here is CASSLGVARERETQYF. CDR3 in DNA: TGTGCCAGCAGCTTAGGAGTGGCGCGGGAGAGGGAGACCCAGTACTTC.

This clone was recorded a few times. The chain couples TRBV19 to TRBJ2-1; 16 bases match TRBD2. The V gene's germline CDR1 is LNHDA and CDR2 SQIVND (reference sequence). J was trimmed by 10 bases and V by 5 bases; bases with no gene match: 8. The length of the CDR3 is 16 residues. CDR3 amino acids: CASSPGTSGRVWEQFF. The CDR3 DNA is TGTGCCAGTAGTCCGGGGACTAGCGGGAGGGTTTGGGAGCAGTTCTTC.

There are a few counts of this clone. The chain couples TRBV10-3 to TRBJ1-4; TRBD1 agrees at 8 bases. Germline-derived CDR1 and CDR2 are ENHRY and SYGVKD. J gave up 3 bases and V 3 bases, and 3 bases lay outside the gene matches. CDR3 length: 15 amino acids. The CDR3 DNA reads as TGTGCCATCAGTGATACAGGGGGGGCTAATGAAAAACTGTTTTTT. Its translation is CAISDTGGANEKLFF.

This clone came up many times. V and J are TRBV7-2 and TRBJ2-3, with no clear D. Per the germline V gene, CDR1 is SGHTA and CDR2 is FQGNSA. V was trimmed by 0 bases and J by 1 base, leaving 8 bases between them. This CDR3 contains 15 residues. CDR3 nucleotide sequence: TGTGCCAGCAGCTTAGCTTTCATGGGCACAGATACGCAGTATTTT. It translates to CASSLAFMGTDTQYF. The full variable domain, in which reference TRBV7-2 and TRBJ2-3 provide the parts outside the CDR3, is GAGVSQSPSNKVTEKGKDVELRCDPISGHTALYWYRQSLGQGLEFLIYFQGNSAPDKSGLPSDRFSAERTGGSVSTLTIQRTQQEDSAVYLCASSLAFMGTDTQYFGPGTRLTVL.

This chain joins TRBV7-9 and TRBJ1-4; 9 bases are a match to TRBD1. The CDR3 is made up of 15 amino acids. V lost 2 bases, J lost 7 bases, and 5 bases stayed unmatched. Germline CDR1 and CDR2: SEHNR and FQNEAQ (reference sequence). The CDR3 DNA reads TGTGCCAGCAGCTTAACACAGGGGGCTACTGAAAAACTGTTTTTT. The encoded protein is CASSLTQGATEKLFF.

This clone was counted ten times or more. The V gene is TRBV19, the J gene TRBJ1-2; D remains unclear. CDR3 length equals 11 residues. Germline V gene sequence: CDR1 LNHDA, CDR2 SQIVND (reference sequence). Trimming cost V 11 bases and J 7 bases, with 14 bases left between them. DNA of the CDR3: TGTGCCTTCGAATCGGGGTCTGGCTACACCTTC. It is translated as CAFESGSGYTF.

V usage is TRBV28 and J usage is TRBJ2-5, with 11 nucleotides matching TRBD1. Losses at the gene ends were 5 bases for V and 5 bases for J; bases not matched to a gene: 10. This CDR3 is 16 amino acids long. CDR1 and CDR2 from the germline V gene are MDHEN and SYDVKM. This CDR3 reads CASSPLPGQGEETQYF. DNA of the CDR3: TGTGCCAGCAGTCCGTTGCCGGGACAGGGGGAGGAGACCCAGTACTTC. The whole variable domain, remainder taken from reference TRBV28 and TRBJ2-5, is DVKVTQSSRYLVKRTGEKVFLECVQDMDHENMFWYRQDPGLGLRLIYFSYDVKMKEKGDIPEGYSVSREKKERFSLILESASTNQTSMYLCASSPLPGQGEETQYFGPGTRLLVL.

J is TRBJ2-1 and V is TRBV28; D uncertain. Trimming cost V 9 bases and J 7 bases, with 13 bases left between them. The germline gives CDR1 MDHEN, CDR2 SYDVKM. The CDR3 runs to 12 residues. CDR3 protein: CASVSSVNEQFF. The CDR3 bases are TGTGCCAGTGTCTCGAGCGTTAATGAGCAGTTCTTC.

The chain has TRBV12-5 and TRBJ2-7; D perhaps matches TRBD1 (5 bases). CDR1 is LGHNT, CDR2 FRNRAP, per germline. CDR3 length: 13 residues. V was cut by 1 base and J by 3 bases, with 7 bases left in between. The CDR3 region is CASGLDQGYEQYF. Written as DNA, the CDR3 is TGTGCTAGTGGTTTGGACCAGGGCTACGAGCAGTACTTC.

The sample holds many counts of this clone. The rearrangement uses TRBV28 and TRBJ1-5, with 7 bases aligning to TRBD1. The V gene end was trimmed by 5 bases and the J gene end by 5 bases; junction bases not matched to a gene: 9. Germline assignment: CDR1 MDHEN and CDR2 SYDVKM. The CDR3 is made up of 15 amino acids. The CDR3 DNA sequence: TGTGCCAGCAGTGCCGGGACAGAGATTCATCAGCCCCAGCATTTT. Protein sequence: CASSAGTEIHQPQHF.

V gene TRBV7-8 combines with J gene TRBJ2-7; the D gene is possibly TRBD2 (6 bases). This CDR3 region has 11 residues. Germline V CDR1 and CDR2: SGHVS, FQNEAQ. Trimming took off 4 bases at V and 8 bases at J, with 9 bases between the two ends. Here the CDR3 DNA reads TGTGCCAGCAGCTCCGGGGGAAAGCAGTACTTC. It translates to CASSSGGKQYF.